This T cell receptor (beta chain) was profiled in a study of response to subunit inactivated influenza vaccine. J lost 3 bases, V lost 2 bases, and 4 bases had no gene match. From germline, CDR1 is MNHEY and CDR2 SVGEGT. CDR3 length: 16 amino acids. A single record per CDR3 protein comes from TCRdb applying MiXCR to the RT-PCR reads. The table records more than 250,000 distinct CDR3 sequences, roughly 22% of them present only once. The sequence was collected from a man aged 50 to 69 who received an inactivated influenza vaccine. The rearrangement links TRBV6-2 or TRBV6-3 to TRBJ1-1; 12 nucleotides align to TRBD1. Sequenced material: PBMCs from blood, taken roughly 20 months after vaccination. CDR3 amino acids: CASSYRDRGRDTEAFF. Written as DNA, the CDR3 is TGTGCCAGCAGTTACCGGGACAGGGGGCGTGACACTGAAGCTTTCTTT.